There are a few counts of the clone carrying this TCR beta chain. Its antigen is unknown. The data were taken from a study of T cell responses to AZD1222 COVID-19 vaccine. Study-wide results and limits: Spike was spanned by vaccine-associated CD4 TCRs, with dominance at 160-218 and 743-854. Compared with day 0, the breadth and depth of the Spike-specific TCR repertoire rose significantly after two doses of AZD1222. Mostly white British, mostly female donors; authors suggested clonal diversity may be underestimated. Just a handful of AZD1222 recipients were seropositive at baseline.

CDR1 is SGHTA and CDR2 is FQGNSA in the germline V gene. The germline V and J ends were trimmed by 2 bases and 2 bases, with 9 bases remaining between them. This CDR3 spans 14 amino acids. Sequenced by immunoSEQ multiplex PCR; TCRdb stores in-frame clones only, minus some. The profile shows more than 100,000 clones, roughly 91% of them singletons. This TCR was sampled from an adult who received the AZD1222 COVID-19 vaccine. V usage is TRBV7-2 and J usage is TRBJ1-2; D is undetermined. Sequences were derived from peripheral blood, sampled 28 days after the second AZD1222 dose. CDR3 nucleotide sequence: TGTGCCAGCAGCTTATCTTCCGGGAACTATGGCTACACCTTC. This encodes CASSLSSGNYGYTF.